This TCR beta chain was sequenced in a study of blood T cell repertoires in COVID-19. Background on the study: Whether acute or convalescent, the COVID-19 samples came from the United States, Italy and Spain. The cDNA or gDNA used as material had been derived from T cells, B-cell-depleted T cells, or PBMCs.

In the source study's methods: Cell counts per sample came from amplifying reference gene primers. The repertoire was sequenced with immunoSEQ multiplex PCR; TCRdb's copy has only in-frame clones and lacks some. V and J calls and clone size are those listed in that table; D and trimming were worked out from the DNA. The table lists roughly 290,000 clones, around 89% of them singletons. Germline loops: CDR1 SGHAT, CDR2 FQNNGV. The germline V and J ends were trimmed by 5 bases and 4 bases, with 14 bases remaining between them. This CDR3 is built from 15 residues. The TCR comes from a man younger than 45 with acute or convalescent COVID-19. Sequencing was performed on peripheral blood. The rearrangement links TRBV11-2 to TRBJ2-2, with a tentative D call TRBD2 (7 bases). CDR3 coding DNA: TGTGCCAGCAGCAGTCTGAGGGGGGGCACCGGGGAGCTGTTTTTT. Translation gives CASSSLRGGTGELFF.